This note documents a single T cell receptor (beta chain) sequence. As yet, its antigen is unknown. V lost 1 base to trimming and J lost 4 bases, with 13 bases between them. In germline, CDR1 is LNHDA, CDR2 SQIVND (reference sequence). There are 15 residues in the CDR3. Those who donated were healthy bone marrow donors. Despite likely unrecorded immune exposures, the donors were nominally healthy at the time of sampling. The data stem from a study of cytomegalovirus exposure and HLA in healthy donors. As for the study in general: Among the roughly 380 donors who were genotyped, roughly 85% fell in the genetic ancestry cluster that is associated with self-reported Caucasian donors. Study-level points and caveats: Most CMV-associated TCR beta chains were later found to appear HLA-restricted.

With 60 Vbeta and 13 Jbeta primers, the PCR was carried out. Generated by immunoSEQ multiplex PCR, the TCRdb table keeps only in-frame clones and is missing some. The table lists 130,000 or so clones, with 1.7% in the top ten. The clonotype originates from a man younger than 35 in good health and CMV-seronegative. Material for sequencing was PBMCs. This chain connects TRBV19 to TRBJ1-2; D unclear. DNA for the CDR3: TGTGCCAGTAGTATAGCGCTGCTTTACTCCTATGGCTACACCTTC. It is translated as CASSIALLYSYGYTF. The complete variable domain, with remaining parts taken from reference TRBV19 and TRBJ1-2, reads DGGITQSPKYLFRKEGQNVTLSCEQNLNHDAMYWYRQDPGQGLRLIYYSQIVNDFQKGDIAEGYSVSREKKESFPLTVTSAQKNPTAFYLCASSIALLYSYGYTFGSGTRLTVV.